This T cell receptor beta chain comes out of a study of tumor-infiltrating lymphocytes in primary liver carcinoma (dated by TCRdb to the late 2010s). General notes on the study: Between late 2015 and early 2016, 4 or 5 patients in China with histopathologically diagnosed primary liver carcinoma had their tumors surgically resected. Across five regions of each liver tumor, along with adjacent normal tissue and blood, the study brought together TCRbeta repertoire sequencing, expression microarrays and whole-exome sequencing. Tumors of the five patients were stage T1-T3 N0M0 with maximum diameters of roughly 4.2 to 10 cm. A total of 35 specimens from 5 patients underwent TCRbeta repertoire sequencing, comprising 25 tumor regions, 5 adjacent noncancerous liver tissues and 5 peripheral blood samples. The five patients, three men and two women aged 30 to 69 years, had hepatocellular carcinoma (four) or combined HCC and intrahepatic cholangiocarcinoma (one). High reproducibility was observed for the technical replicate repertoires, with mean shared-clone rates approximately 0.9 and correlation coefficients above 0.95. Each sample produced about 3.5 to 8 million productive TCRbeta reads, and read depth showed no significant difference between tissue types. Study-wide findings and limitations: A significantly larger repertoire fraction was made up by the top 250 clones in tumors than in blood (p = 0.039). Bulk unsorted samples precluded comparing CD4+ and CD8+ T cell repertoires. Because only the TCR beta chain was sequenced and unpaired alpha chains were not captured, true repertoire diversity is likely underestimated. Only four or five patients were included in the study, and the authors note that the findings should be validated in a larger study. Pairs of tumor regions showed greater repertoire overlap (mean around 35%) than tumor-adjacent pairs (17%) or tumor-blood pairs (approximately 15%), which is consistent with antigen-driven expansion.

From cysteine to phenylalanine, the CDR3 is 16 amino acids long. The retained sequence is limited to the CDR3, 48 bases, with the frame set at the first base. Trimming takes 5 bases off V and 8 bases off J; junction bases not matched to a gene: 13. The germline V gene yields SGHAT for CDR1 and FQNNGV for CDR2. As regards this clonotype: This clone's antigen is unknown. Base qualities are not recorded, but no much larger clone differs from it by a single base.

RNA from unsorted whole blood was extracted with TRIzol reagent, and germline DNA was obtained with the DNeasy Blood & Tissue kit. Chronic HBV infection was present in the patients, and the patients were treatment-naive at sampling. Around 4 milliliters of peripheral blood were collected into K2EDTA tubes before surgery. Using a constant-region primer and ProtoScript II reverse transcriptase, TCRbeta-specific cDNA was reverse-transcribed from 400 to 550 ng total RNA. The TCRbeta libraries were prepared through three rounds of nested multiplex PCR following a slightly modified ARM-PCR procedure. Each of the first two PCR rounds ran for about 11 cycles using multiplex TRBV1-TRBV30 forward primers together with a Cbeta reverse primer. Sample barcodes and Illumina adapters were added in a final 25-cycle PCR with Deep VentR polymerase. Amplicons of 200-500 bp were gel-purified with a QIAquick gel extraction kit before sequencing. TCRbeta amplicons were sequenced on an Illumina HiSeq 2500 with 250-bp paired-end reads. As for the original processing: To recover full CDR3 sequences, reads were quality-trimmed using Trimmomatic v0.33 and paired reads were then merged using FLASH v1.2.11. V, D and J germline segments were assigned to the rearranged TCRbeta sequences by MiGEC v1.2.1b. VDJtools v1.0.0 computed clonotype statistics and Shannon-Wiener diversity indices. To reduce sampling bias, subsequent analyses other than the diversity analysis used only the 250 most abundant clonotypes in each sample. In TCRdb, the public reads were trimmed at Q25 with fastp and aligned with MiXCR, with productive beta chains retained. Entries are consolidated by CDR3 protein sequence, retaining the most common genes and DNA. TCRdb assigned the V and J calls; the authors' analysis was not used. This sample holds 300,000 to 400,000 distinct CDR3 sequences; about 60% were observed only once. The biggest ten clones account for roughly 8.6% of the sample.

The sequenced sample consisted of peripheral blood. This TCR was sampled from a man between 35 and 55 years old with primary liver carcinoma and hepatitis B virus infection. The chain couples TRBV11-2 to TRBJ2-1; 9 bases in between match TRBD2. The DNA sequence reads TGTGCCAGCAGCGTTTTAGCGGGAGCGCAGGTCGATGAGCAGTTCTTC. Translated, this gives CASSVLAGAQVDEQFF.